A selection of T cell receptor beta chains follows, all from one sample in a study of blood T cell repertoires in COVID-19. The assay was immunoSEQ multiplex PCR, and TCRdb's table has in-frame clones only and misses some. In the table there are roughly 260,000 clones, about nine tenths of which are singletons. The sample was peripheral blood. The receptors were sampled from a woman in her forties or fifties who had recovered from COVID-19. Each CDR3 is given with its conserved first and last residue. D genes are given only for firm matches.

j_gene: TRBJ1-2; v_gene: TRBV5-4; d_gene: NA; len: 15; CDR3aa: CASSLESAARYGYTF
j_gene: TRBJ2-1; v_gene: TRBV3-1/TRBV3-2; d_gene: TRBD2; len: 16; CDR3aa: CASRRCGGAVCNEQFF
j_gene: TRBJ1-1; v_gene: TRBV5-1; d_gene: NA; len: 15; CDR3aa: CASRGGSGQNTEAFF
j_gene: TRBJ2-1; v_gene: TRBV4-1; d_gene: NA; len: 16; CDR3aa: CASSQAPGAAYNEQFF
j_gene: TRBJ1-5; v_gene: TRBV30; d_gene: NA; len: 13; CDR3aa: CAWSSGHDQPQHF
j_gene: TRBJ2-6; v_gene: TRBV7-8; d_gene: TRBD2; len: 18; CDR3aa: CASSFRGEVVAGANVLTF
j_gene: TRBJ2-7; v_gene: TRBV18; d_gene: NA; len: 13; CDR3aa: CASSPTDSYEQYF
j_gene: TRBJ2-7; v_gene: TRBV11-3; d_gene: TRBD2; len: 14; CDR3aa: CAGGSGGSSYEQYF
j_gene: TRBJ1-2; v_gene: TRBV11-1; d_gene: NA; len: 14; CDR3aa: CASRDTGGHYGYTF
j_gene: TRBJ1-2; v_gene: TRBV18; d_gene: NA; len: 15; CDR3aa: CASSPPRDSPYGYTF
j_gene: TRBJ2-5; v_gene: TRBV6-5; d_gene: TRBD1; len: 13; CDR3aa: CASSTGGEETQYF
j_gene: TRBJ2-4; v_gene: TRBV6-2/TRBV6-3; d_gene: TRBD2; len: 20; CDR3aa: CASSYSLRLAGGLAKNIQYF
j_gene: TRBJ2-3; v_gene: TRBV4-3; d_gene: TRBD2; len: 14; CDR3aa: CASSQELAGDTQYF
j_gene: TRBJ2-5; v_gene: TRBV11-1; d_gene: NA; len: 13; CDR3aa: CASSLRGSGTQYF
j_gene: TRBJ2-6; v_gene: TRBV5-1; d_gene: NA; len: 15; CDR3aa: CASSLEGAGANVLTF
j_gene: TRBJ1-2; v_gene: TRBV12-3/TRBV12-4; d_gene: NA; len: 13; CDR3aa: CASSGRRVYGYTF
j_gene: TRBJ1-1; v_gene: TRBV28; d_gene: TRBD1; len: 15; CDR3aa: CASSLAQGLSTEAFF
j_gene: TRBJ2-7; v_gene: TRBV20-1; d_gene: TRBD2; len: 14; CDR3aa: CSASSIGGGYEQYF
j_gene: TRBJ2-1; v_gene: TRBV7-6; d_gene: TRBD2; len: 15; CDR3aa: CASSRGLAGFGEQFF
j_gene: TRBJ2-7; v_gene: TRBV27; d_gene: NA; len: 16; CDR3aa: CASSPLPRDIVPEQYF
j_gene: TRBJ1-2; v_gene: TRBV9; d_gene: NA; len: 11; CDR3aa: CASTRGHGYTF
j_gene: TRBJ2-3; v_gene: TRBV7-3; d_gene: NA; len: 17; CDR3aa: CASSLSLRGGVTDTQYF
j_gene: TRBJ2-1; v_gene: TRBV5-1; d_gene: TRBD1; len: 16; CDR3aa: CASSPQGSSSYNEQFF
j_gene: TRBJ1-6; v_gene: TRBV3-1/TRBV3-2; d_gene: TRBD1; len: 15; CDR3aa: CASSLGQGGNSPLHF
j_gene: TRBJ1-2; v_gene: TRBV28; d_gene: TRBD1; len: 17; CDR3aa: CASSLGGRGDNLYGYTF
j_gene: TRBJ2-1; v_gene: TRBV7-3; d_gene: NA; len: 15; CDR3aa: CASSPRGQSYNEQFF
j_gene: TRBJ1-1; v_gene: TRBV5-6; d_gene: NA; len: 15; CDR3aa: CASSLAQAEDTEAFF
j_gene: TRBJ1-2; v_gene: TRBV7-9; d_gene: TRBD1; len: 12; CDR3aa: CAVQQGIYGYTF
j_gene: TRBJ1-4; v_gene: TRBV19; d_gene: TRBD1; len: 15; CDR3aa: CASSATGHANEKLFF
j_gene: TRBJ1-4; v_gene: TRBV9; d_gene: TRBD1; len: 14; CDR3aa: CASSAGQGPGKLFF
j_gene: TRBJ1-2; v_gene: TRBV6-2/TRBV6-3; d_gene: NA; len: 15; CDR3aa: CASSYSSRPGESYTF
j_gene: TRBJ2-5; v_gene: TRBV7-2; d_gene: TRBD2; len: 16; CDR3aa: CASSLGQRERGETQYF
j_gene: TRBJ1-1; v_gene: TRBV6-4; d_gene: NA; len: 14; CDR3aa: CASGRVRLNTEAFF
j_gene: TRBJ2-3; v_gene: TRBV19; d_gene: TRBD1; len: 15; CDR3aa: CASSDTGTGTDTQYF
j_gene: TRBJ1-2; v_gene: TRBV5-1; d_gene: TRBD1; len: 14; CDR3aa: CASSIVQGARGYTF
j_gene: TRBJ2-5; v_gene: TRBV4-2; d_gene: TRBD1; len: 17; CDR3aa: CASSQGVAGQAWETQYF
j_gene: TRBJ1-2; v_gene: TRBV5-1; d_gene: TRBD1; len: 15; CDR3aa: CASSSGQGGPYGYTF
j_gene: TRBJ1-5; v_gene: TRBV30; d_gene: NA; len: 13; CDR3aa: CAWSGEGGQPQHF
j_gene: TRBJ2-2; v_gene: TRBV5-4; d_gene: NA; len: 15; CDR3aa: CASSVDSSNTGELFF
j_gene: TRBJ1-2; v_gene: TRBV9; d_gene: TRBD1; len: 15; CDR3aa: CASSGRDRGNYGYTF
j_gene: TRBJ2-1; v_gene: TRBV5-5; d_gene: TRBD2; len: 16; CDR3aa: CASSGPGLAGVYEQFF
j_gene: TRBJ1-1; v_gene: TRBV30; d_gene: TRBD1; len: 13; CDR3aa: CALTGTGGTEAFF
j_gene: TRBJ1-2; v_gene: TRBV30; d_gene: TRBD1; len: 14; CDR3aa: CAWDSVRQGNGYTF
j_gene: TRBJ2-1; v_gene: TRBV19; d_gene: NA; len: 18; CDR3aa: CASSSGRGGFFMNNEQFF
j_gene: TRBJ2-7; v_gene: TRBV6-5; d_gene: TRBD1; len: 14; CDR3aa: CASRGDRALYEQYF
j_gene: TRBJ2-7; v_gene: TRBV6-5; d_gene: NA; len: 13; CDR3aa: CASSRQLPYEQYF
j_gene: TRBJ1-2; v_gene: TRBV14; d_gene: NA; len: 14; CDR3aa: CASSQDSEGYGYTF
j_gene: TRBJ2-2; v_gene: TRBV4-2; d_gene: NA; len: 15; CDR3aa: CASSQGFRNTGELFF
j_gene: TRBJ2-5; v_gene: TRBV5-5; d_gene: NA; len: 14; CDR3aa: CASSLWTAQETQYF
j_gene: TRBJ1-5; v_gene: TRBV19; d_gene: NA; len: 23; CDR3aa: CASSIRTANSPPESTIVNQPQHF
j_gene: TRBJ2-7; v_gene: TRBV9; d_gene: TRBD2; len: 15; CDR3aa: CASSVAGSGSEEQYF
j_gene: TRBJ2-1; v_gene: TRBV5-4; d_gene: NA; len: 15; CDR3aa: CASSLGTGGYNEQFF
j_gene: TRBJ2-5; v_gene: TRBV7-2; d_gene: NA; len: 14; CDR3aa: CASSWEAHQETQYF
j_gene: TRBJ2-5; v_gene: TRBV12-3/TRBV12-4; d_gene: TRBD1; len: 13; CDR3aa: CASSPGQQETQYF
j_gene: TRBJ2-6; v_gene: TRBV2; d_gene: TRBD1; len: 16; CDR3aa: CASSSTGLAGANVLTF
j_gene: TRBJ2-7; v_gene: TRBV11-1; d_gene: TRBD1; len: 14; CDR3aa: CASSLDRSSYEQYF
j_gene: TRBJ2-5; v_gene: TRBV2; d_gene: TRBD2; len: 13; CDR3aa: CASSERGGETQYF
j_gene: TRBJ2-2; v_gene: TRBV27; d_gene: NA; len: 16; CDR3aa: CASRTITGYRTGELFF